This T cell receptor beta chain was documented in a study of blood T cell repertoires in COVID-19. Across the whole study: The United States, Italy and Spain were the sources of the acute and convalescent COVID-19 samples. T cells, B-cell-depleted T cells, or PBMCs supplied cDNA or gDNA.

As handled by the study authors: For nucleated cells, counts were estimated from reference gene primer amplification. Assay: immunoSEQ multiplex PCR; the TCRdb copy retains only in-frame clones and omits some. Clone size and the V and J calls come from that table; the DNA yielded D and trimming. The sample contains 250,000 to 350,000 clones, around 87% of which appear only once. This CDR3 is built from 13 residues. J was trimmed by 13 bases and V by 6 bases; bases with no gene match: 12. The sequenced material came from peripheral blood. This sequence was found in a woman between 50 and 59 years old who had recovered from COVID-19. This chain uses TRBV12-3 or TRBV12-4 with TRBJ1-5; 7 bases map to TRBD1. The CDR3 protein is CASSATGTEIQHF. The CDR3 region has the DNA TGTGCCAGCAGCGCTACCGGGACAGAAATACAGCATTTT.